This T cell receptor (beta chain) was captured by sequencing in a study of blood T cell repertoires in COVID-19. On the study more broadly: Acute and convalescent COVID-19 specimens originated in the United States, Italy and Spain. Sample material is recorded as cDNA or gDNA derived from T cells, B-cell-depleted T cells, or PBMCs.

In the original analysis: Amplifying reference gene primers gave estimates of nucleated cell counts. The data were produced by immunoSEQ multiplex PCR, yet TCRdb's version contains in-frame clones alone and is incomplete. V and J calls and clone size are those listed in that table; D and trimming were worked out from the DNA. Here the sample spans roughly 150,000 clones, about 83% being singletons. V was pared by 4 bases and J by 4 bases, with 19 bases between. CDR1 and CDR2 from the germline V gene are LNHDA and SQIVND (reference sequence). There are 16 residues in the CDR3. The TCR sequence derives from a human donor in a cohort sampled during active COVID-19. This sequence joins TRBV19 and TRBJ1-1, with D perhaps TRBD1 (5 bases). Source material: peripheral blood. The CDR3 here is CASSNPGPSGGTEAFF. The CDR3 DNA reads TGTGCCAGTAGTAACCCGGGACCGAGCGGGGGCACTGAAGCTTTCTTT.